The rows below give T cell receptor beta chains drawn from one sample of a study of Ad26.COV2.S vaccination and SARS-CoV-2 variants. Profiling relied on immunoSEQ multiplex PCR, and the TCRdb table lists in-frame clones only, not all of them. The repertoire holds about 350,000 clones, with 92% as singletons. Sequenced material: peripheral blood, taken after recovery from COVID-19. These receptor sequences come from a human donor who had recovered from COVID-19. Both conserved end residues are part of each CDR3. Fields, in order: J gene, D gene, V gene, clone size, CDR3 DNA, CDR3 protein. A D gene is named only where the DNA matches it firmly. Some rows have no size entry. The others give once, few or many, or a class for an expanded clone.

TRBJ1-1 | . | TRBV3-1/TRBV3-2 | once | TGTGCCAGCAGCCTGGGGTTGGGGTACACTGAAGCTTTCTTT | CASSLGLGYTEAFF
TRBJ2-2 | . | TRBV7-3 | . | TGTGCCAGCAGCTCCCACCCCGGGACCGGGGAGCTGTTTTTT | CASSSHPGTGELFF
TRBJ2-5 | . | TRBV7-6 | few | TGTGCCAGCAGCATACATCGGGGAGGGGGCCAAGAGACCCAGTACTTC | CASSIHRGGGQETQYF
TRBJ2-5 | . | TRBV6-5 | once | TGTGCCAGCAGGGGCGGTCCTGTTTCCCAAGAGACCCAGTACTTC | CASRGGPVSQETQYF
TRBJ2-3 | . | TRBV7-2 | . | TGTGCCAGCAGCTACCAAAATACGCAGTATTTT | CASSYQNTQYF
TRBJ1-5 | . | TRBV6-5 | . | TGTGCCAGCAGCCCGGTCGGTTTTGGGAATCAGCCCCAGCATTTT | CASSPVGFGNQPQHF
TRBJ1-4 | . | TRBV13 | . | TGTGCCAGCAGCCGGAAAAGTTTAGGGGCAGAGAATGAAAAACTGTTTTTT | CASSRKSLGAENEKLFF
TRBJ2-2 | . | TRBV11-1 | . | TGTGCCAGCACCTTCGAGGGGCCGAACACCGGGGAGCTGTTTTTT | CASTFEGPNTGELFF
TRBJ1-5 | . | TRBV6-2/TRBV6-3 | once | TGTGCCAGCAGCTCGAGGTCGCAGCCCCAGCATTTT | CASSSRSQPQHF
TRBJ1-2 | . | TRBV9 | . | TGTGCCAGCAGCGCCGGACGGTTAAACTATGGCTACACCTTC | CASSAGRLNYGYTF
TRBJ2-5 | . | TRBV29-1 | . | TGCAGCGTCGCGACGGGGACGGGCAGCATGGCCCAGTACTTC | CSVATGTGSMAQYF
TRBJ2-3 | TRBD2 | TRBV4-3 | . | TGCGCCAGCAGCCAAGAACTAACTAGCGGGGGGATAACAGATACGCAGTATTTT | CASSQELTSGGITDTQYF
TRBJ1-1 | . | TRBV12-3/TRBV12-4 | once | TGTGCCAGCAGTCCTATGGGGACGGGTGAAGCTTTCTTT | CASSPMGTGEAFF
TRBJ1-2 | . | TRBV28 | . | TGTGCCAGCAGTTTGGATGGGACCTTCTATGGCTACACCTTC | CASSLDGTFYGYTF
TRBJ2-2 | TRBD2 | TRBV4-2 | . | TGTGCCAGCAGCCAAGGAGTTGGCGGGGGGGCCTTTACCGGGGAGCTGTTTTTT | CASSQGVGGGAFTGELFF
TRBJ1-2 | . | TRBV7-3 | . | TGTGCCAGCAGCTTGGACCGGGACACCTCATACACCTTC | CASSLDRDTSYTF
TRBJ1-1 | . | TRBV15 | . | TGTGCCACCAGCAACGCACCTTCAGACAGGTTGGGCACTGAAGCTTTCTTT | CATSNAPSDRLGTEAFF
TRBJ2-1 | . | TRBV11-3 | . | TGTGCCAGCAGCTTTAGGGACAATACGAATGAGCAGTTCTTC | CASSFRDNTNEQFF
TRBJ1-3 | . | TRBV19 | . | TGTGCCAGTAGTATGCGGGGATTGACTGGAAACACCATATATTTT | CASSMRGLTGNTIYF
TRBJ2-3 | . | TRBV9 | . | TGTGCCAGCAGCTCCTCAGGGGCAGATACGCAGTATTTT | CASSSSGADTQYF
TRBJ1-1 | TRBD1 | TRBV19 | . | TGTGCCAGTAGTTGGGACAGGAGCACTGAAGCTTTCTTT | CASSWDRSTEAFF
TRBJ2-7 | . | TRBV3-1/TRBV3-2 | few | TGTGCCAGCAGCCAAGAACACGAGCAGTACTTC | CASSQEHEQYF
TRBJ1-1 | . | TRBV29-1 | . | TGCAGCGCCGGGACATCGAACACTGAAGCTTTCTTT | CSAGTSNTEAFF
TRBJ1-1 | . | TRBV5-4 | . | TGTGCCAGCAGCTCTATCCCCAGGGGAAAAGGCACTGAAGCTTTCTTT | CASSSIPRGKGTEAFF
TRBJ2-7 | TRBD2 | TRBV7-2 | . | TGTGCCAGCAGCTTATTGGGACTAGCGGGCATAGAGCAGTACTTC | CASSLLGLAGIEQYF
TRBJ2-5 | TRBD1 | TRBV7-6 | . | TGTGCCAGCAGCTTAGGGGACAGGGGGCTAAAGGAGACCCAGTACTTC | CASSLGDRGLKETQYF
TRBJ1-2 | TRBD1 | TRBV15 | . | TGTGCCACCAGCAGGGAAGTCAGAACAGGGGACAGGAAGGGCTACACCTTC | CATSREVRTGDRKGYTF
TRBJ2-5 | . | TRBV19 | . | TGTGCCAGTAGTATGGACGTTGGGGAGACCCAGTACTTC | CASSMDVGETQYF
TRBJ1-4 | . | TRBV4-1 | . | TGCGCCAGCAGCCAATTGGGGACTAATGAAAAACTGTTTTTT | CASSQLGTNEKLFF
TRBJ2-7 | . | TRBV7-9 | few | TGTGCCAGCAGCTTAGACGTGAACCCGACCTACGAGCAGTACTTC | CASSLDVNPTYEQYF
TRBJ1-1 | TRBD1 | TRBV5-1 | . | TGCGCCAGCAGCCCGACACAGGGGGCAAGCACTGAAGCTTTCTTT | CASSPTQGASTEAFF
TRBJ1-2 | . | TRBV2 | . | TGTGCCAGCAGTGAAGTACAGGGCCCTGTGGGGAGCTACACCTTC | CASSEVQGPVGSYTF
TRBJ2-7 | . | TRBV10-1 | . | TGCGCCAGCAGTGAGGGGACGGACTACGAGCAGTACTTC | CASSEGTDYEQYF
TRBJ2-7 | . | TRBV11-2 | . | TGTGCCAGCAGCTCCTCCCTGGGGGAGCAGTACTTC | CASSSSLGEQYF
TRBJ2-2 | TRBD1 | TRBV11-2 | . | TGTGCCAGCAGCTTAGCGGGGACAGGGACCGGGGAGCTGTTTTTT | CASSLAGTGTGELFF
TRBJ1-2 | TRBD1 | TRBV5-4 | once | TGTGCCATGTCGGACAGGGGGCACGGGTATGGCTACACCTTC | CAMSDRGHGYGYTF
TRBJ2-5 | . | TRBV5-1 | . | TGCGCCAGCAGTTTTGGGAAAAACCAAGAGACCCAGTACTTC | CASSFGKNQETQYF
TRBJ2-3 | . | TRBV7-9 | . | TGTGCCAGCAGCTTAAGTGGCCCTAAGGATACGCAGTATTTT | CASSLSGPKDTQYF
TRBJ1-1 | . | TRBV2 | many | TGTGCCAGCAGTGGTTCTGGGAACACTGAAGCTTTCTTT | CASSGSGNTEAFF
TRBJ2-1 | TRBD1 | TRBV7-2 | . | TGTGCCAGCAGCAGACGGACAGGGGACAATGAGCAGTTCTTC | CASSRRTGDNEQFF